This TCR beta chain was profiled in a study of blood T cell repertoires in COVID-19. Background on the study: Samples representing acute and convalescent COVID-19 were sourced from the United States, Italy and Spain. Sources were T cells, B-cell-depleted T cells, or PBMCs; the material itself was cDNA or gDNA.

Germline V gene lookup returns CDR1 MNHNY and CDR2 SVGAGI (reference sequence). This CDR3 has 16 amino acids. V lost 6 bases to trimming and J lost 3 bases; unmatched junction nucleotides: 13. Source study methods: It was from reference gene primer amplification that nucleated cell counts were estimated. Produced via immunoSEQ multiplex PCR; TCRdb's table is partial and in-frame only. V, J and clone size reflect that table, while D and trimming were determined from the DNA. The data contain more than 150,000 clones, 80% to 85% of them singletons. The material sequenced was peripheral blood. The rearrangement joins TRBV6-6 to TRBJ2-7; 8 nucleotides align to TRBD1. This TCR was recovered from a woman aged 40-49 years with acute or convalescent COVID-19. The CDR3 DNA follows: TGTGCCAGCAGGTACGACCCGGGACAGGTAAACTACGAGCAGTACTTC. Translating gives CASRYDPGQVNYEQYF.